This is a list of T cell receptor beta chains from one sample in a study of T cells in Graves' hyperthyroidism and ophthalmopathy. TCRdb re-analysed the multiplex PCR reads in MiXCR, keeping a single row per CDR3 protein. The data hold 600,000 to 700,000 distinct CDR3 sequences, with about 45% observed a single time. The sequenced sample consisted of peripheral blood or thyroid tissue (not recorded which). These receptors came from an adult man with Graves' disease, either hyperthyroidism or ophthalmopathy (not recorded which). The CDR3 runs from the conserved cysteine through the conserved F or W. The D gene is left open where the match is weak. Clone size appears in some rows only: once, few, many, or a class for an expanded clone.

J,V,size,D,CDR3,DNA
TRBJ2-5,TRBV24-1,.,.,CATSDPGTQETQYF,TGTGCCACCAGTGATCCCGGGACTCAAGAGACCCAGTACTTC
TRBJ1-3,TRBV5-1,few,.,CASSLVPGGGNTIYF,TGCGCCAGCAGCTTGGTTCCAGGTGGTGGAAACACCATATATTTT
TRBJ1-1,TRBV7-9,.,.,CASSLFPSNTEAFF,TGTGCCAGCAGCTTATTTCCGTCGAACACTGAAGCTTTCTTT
TRBJ1-1,TRBV7-2,many,.,CASSLGRITTEAFF,TGTGCCAGCAGCTTGGGGAGAATCACCACTGAAGCTTTCTTT
TRBJ2-2,TRBV7-8,once,.,CASSLGPGNTGELFF,TGTGCCAGCAGCTTGGGTCCCGGAAACACCGGGGAGCTGTTTTTT
TRBJ1-4,TRBV7-6,.,.,CASSLIAGDEKLFF,TGTGCCAGCAGCTTAATAGCAGGTGATGAAAAACTGTTTTTT
TRBJ1-1,TRBV5-4,few,.,CASSLATGAHTEAFF,TGTGCCAGCAGCTTGGCGACGGGGGCGCATACTGAAGCTTTCTTT
TRBJ1-1,TRBV12-3/TRBV12-4,many,.,CASSRDRQNTEAFF,TGTGCCAGCAGTCGCGACAGGCAGAACACTGAAGCTTTCTTT
TRBJ1-2,TRBV5-4,.,TRBD1,CASIDRVYGYTF,TGTGCCTCCATAGACAGGGTCTATGGCTACACCTTC
TRBJ1-4,TRBV7-9,.,.,CASSYAGEKLFF,TGTGCCAGCAGCTACGCGGGGGAAAAACTGTTTTTT
TRBJ1-1,TRBV7-9,few,.,CASSRGGQKNTEAFF,TGTGCCAGCAGCAGGGGGGGGCAGAAGAACACTGAAGCTTTCTTT
TRBJ2-7,TRBV5-1,once,TRBD1,CASGLSTGYEQYF,TGCGCCAGCGGCTTGTCGACAGGGTACGAGCAGTACTTC
TRBJ1-6,TRBV7-2,.,TRBD1,CASSFRDRGRAYSPLHF,TGTGCCAGCAGCTTCCGGGACAGGGGGCGAGCTTATTCACCCCTCCACTTT
TRBJ1-2,TRBV20-1,.,.,CSARDIGRGGGYTF,TGCAGTGCTAGAGATATCGGCAGGGGAGGAGGCTACACCTTC
TRBJ2-7,TRBV2,.,.,CANSFGHLSSYEQYF,TGTGCCAACAGTTTCGGGCACTTGAGCTCCTACGAGCAGTACTTC
TRBJ1-2,TRBV9,many,.,CASSVEAVNYGYTF,TGTGCCAGCAGCGTAGAGGCCGTTAACTATGGCTACACCTTC
TRBJ1-3,TRBV7-8,few,.,CASSLALRGFGNTIYF,TGTGCCAGCAGCTTAGCGCTAAGGGGATTTGGAAACACCATATATTTT
TRBJ1-1,TRBV9,.,.,CASSAAGGQSNTEAFF,TGTGCCAGCAGCGCCGCCGGTGGACAATCGAACACTGAAGCTTTCTTT
TRBJ1-1,TRBV2,few,.,CASSPMTPTYEAFF,TGTGCCAGCAGCCCAATGACACCGACCTATGAAGCTTTCTTT
TRBJ1-2,TRBV6-1,.,.,CASSEALDSRGYTF,TGTGCCAGCAGTGAAGCGCTGGACAGTCGTGGCTACACCTTC
TRBJ1-3,TRBV29-1,.,.,CSSAGAGSGNTIYF,TGCAGCAGTGCAGGGGCAGGTAGTGGAAACACCATATATTTT
TRBJ1-4,TRBV10-3,.,TRBD1,CAIRSTGVVEKLFF,TGTGCCATCAGATCCACAGGGGTCGTTGAAAAACTGTTTTTT
TRBJ1-2,TRBV9,many,TRBD1,CASSVGTGSNYGYTF,TGTGCCAGCAGCGTCGGGACAGGATCTAACTATGGCTACACCTTC
TRBJ1-1,TRBV2,many,.,CASTRDAGTEAFF,TGTGCCAGTACTAGGGATGCGGGTACTGAAGCTTTCTTT
TRBJ2-2,TRBV7-2,.,.,CASTTGGPGTGELFF,TGTGCCAGTACCACTGGGGGGCCTGGAACCGGGGAGCTGTTTTTT
TRBJ1-2,TRBV3-1,.,.,CASSQDPRTVNYGYTF,TGTGCCAGCAGCCAAGATCCTCGGACAGTCAACTATGGCTACACCTTC
TRBJ1-6,TRBV10-2,once,.,CASSVGGEYNSPLHF,TGCGCCAGCAGTGTAGGGGGGGAATATAATTCACCCCTCCACTTT
TRBJ2-7,TRBV12-3/TRBV12-4,few,.,CASSLQATYEQYF,TGTGCCAGCAGTTTACAGGCGACCTACGAGCAGTACTTC
TRBJ2-5,TRBV12-3/TRBV12-4,.,.,CASSFGSSETQYF,TGTGCCAGCAGTTTTGGTAGCAGTGAGACCCAGTACTTC
TRBJ2-5,TRBV15,.,TRBD2,CATSRDNSGGRETQYF,TGTGCCACCAGCAGAGATAATAGCGGGGGTAGGGAGACCCAGTACTTC
TRBJ1-5,TRBV30,.,.,CAWSGQSNQPQHF,TGTGCCTGGAGTGGGCAGAGCAATCAGCCCCAGCATTTT
TRBJ1-4,TRBV29-1,.,.,CSVAWTGNEKLFF,TGCAGCGTTGCGTGGACGGGGAATGAAAAACTGTTTTTT
TRBJ1-5,TRBV9,many,TRBD1,CASSRDSSNQPQHF,TGTGCCAGCAGCCGGGACAGTAGCAATCAGCCCCAGCATTTT
TRBJ1-3,TRBV2,.,TRBD1,CASSYLGQGNTIYF,TGTGCCAGCAGTTACCTGGGACAGGGAAACACCATATATTTT
TRBJ1-5,TRBV12-3/TRBV12-4,.,TRBD1,CASSSTGATNQPQHF,TGTGCCAGCAGTTCGACAGGGGCCACCAATCAGCCCCAGCATTTT
TRBJ1-1,TRBV19,.,.,CASSILARGNTEAFF,TGTGCCAGTAGTATCCTTGCTCGCGGTAACACTGAAGCTTTCTTT